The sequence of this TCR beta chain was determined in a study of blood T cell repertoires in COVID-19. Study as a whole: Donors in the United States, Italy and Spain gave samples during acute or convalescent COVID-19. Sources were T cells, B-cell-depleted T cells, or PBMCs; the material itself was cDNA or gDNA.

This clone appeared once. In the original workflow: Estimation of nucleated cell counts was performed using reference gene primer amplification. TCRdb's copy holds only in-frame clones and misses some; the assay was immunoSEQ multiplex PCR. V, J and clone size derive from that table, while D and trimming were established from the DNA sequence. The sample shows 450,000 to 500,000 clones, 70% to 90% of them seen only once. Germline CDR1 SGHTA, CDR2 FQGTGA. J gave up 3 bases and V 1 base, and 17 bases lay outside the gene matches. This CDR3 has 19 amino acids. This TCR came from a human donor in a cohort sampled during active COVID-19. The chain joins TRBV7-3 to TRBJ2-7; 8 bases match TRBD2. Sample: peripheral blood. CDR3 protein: CASSLKPPYGRDKFYEQYF. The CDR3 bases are TGTGCCAGCAGCTTAAAACCCCCGTACGGGAGGGATAAATTCTACGAGCAGTACTTC.